This T cell receptor beta chain was profiled in a study of post-analysis software for immune sequencing data. Trimming cost V 0 bases and J 0 bases, with 9 bases left between them. From germline, CDR1 is SGHTA and CDR2 FQGNSA. The CDR3 sequence is 15 residues long. For this clonotype: Its antigen is currently unknown.

Study conclusions and caveats: Multiple sclerosis patients showed significantly lower normalized Chao1 diversity than controls did. Samples from a shared batch, those prepared together, strongly co-clustered by F measure. TRBV segments more frequent in patients than in controls numbered about five and included TRBV5-6, TRBV5-1 and TRBV20-1.

The TCR beta cDNA libraries contained unique molecular identifiers. T cells numbering 1 to 10 million yielded cDNA molecules that totaled around 500,000. TCRdb reprocessed the PCR reads with MiXCR, giving one entry per CDR3 protein. The repertoire holds more than 450,000 distinct CDR3 sequences, with around 47% as singletons. Sequenced: blood. The TCR sequence derives from a girl aged 5 to 17 with multiple sclerosis. V is TRBV7-2 and J is TRBJ2-7; D gene uncertain. The CDR3 region has the DNA TGTGCCAGCAGCTTAGCCGCTGTTAGCTCCTACGAGCAGTACTTC. Protein product: CASSLAAVSSYEQYF.